The 7 T cell receptor beta chains reported below all come from one sample, sequenced in a study of early T cells in non-severe SARS-CoV-2 infection. TCRdb re-analysed the 5' RACE reads in MiXCR, keeping a single row per CDR3 protein. The sample gives around 61,000 distinct CDR3 sequences, 10% of which show up once; 6.5% is in the top ten. The sample comprised whole blood. These receptors were collected from an adult who was a healthcare worker with PCR-confirmed SARS-CoV-2 infection or an uninfected control (not recorded which).

This clonotype has only a few counts. V is TRBV10-3 and J is TRBJ1-4; tentatively, D is TRBD1 (6 bases). Trimming pared 8 bases from V and 3 bases from J, leaving 7 bases between. The CDR3 extends over 12 amino acids. CDR1 is ENHRY, CDR2 SYGVKD, per germline. In nucleotides, the CDR3 is TGTGCCATCGGACAGTCTAATGAAAAACTGTTTTTT. Translating it yields CAIGQSNEKLFF.

The chain employs TRBV12-5 and TRBJ1-1, with D maybe TRBD1 (6 bases). Per the germline V gene, CDR1 is LGHNT and CDR2 is FRNRAP. V lost 7 bases, J lost 5 bases, and 17 bases lay in between. CDR3 length: 14 amino acids. The CDR3 DNA sequence: TGTGCTAGTGCAGTGACAGGCCCGGGAACTGAAGCTTTCTTT. Protein product: CASAVTGPGTEAFF.

This clonotype was counted only a few times. CDR3 loop: CASSLGRRDTEAFF. DNA for the CDR3: TGCGCCAGCAGCTTGGGACGGCGGGACACTGAAGCTTTCTTT. This chain uses TRBV5-1 with TRBJ1-1; D remains unclear. CDR3 length: 14 residues. Germline V gene lookup returns CDR1 SGHRS and CDR2 YFSETQ. Trimming removed 0 bases at V and 3 bases at J, with 9 bases between.

This clonotype was observed many times. The V gene is TRBV29-1, the J gene TRBJ1-2, with D perhaps TRBD1 (6 bases). The germline V gene encodes CDR1 SQVTM and CDR2 ANQGSEA. V was clipped by 5 bases and J by 6 bases, with 13 bases between them. The CDR3 covers 12 residues. CDR3 bases: TGCAGCGTTCCGGGGGCAATACATGGCTACACCTTC. Protein: CSVPGAIHGYTF.

Many counts were recorded for this clonotype. This sequence joins TRBV18 and TRBJ1-5; D might be TRBD1 (6 bases). Germline V gene sequence: CDR1 KGHSH, CDR2 LQKENI. V dropped 1 base and J dropped 5 bases, with 9 bases sitting between them. The length of the CDR3 is 14 residues. DNA for the CDR3: TGTGCCAGCTCACCACGAGCAGGGGATCAGCCCCAGCATTTT. Protein sequence: CASSPRAGDQPQHF.

This clonotype was seen repeatedly, ten times or more. The chain couples TRBV6-5 to TRBJ1-6, with D perhaps matching TRBD1 (5 bases). Trimming left V 7 bases short and J 10 bases short, with 14 bases between. Germline CDR1 is MNHEY and CDR2 is SVGAGI. The CDR3 contains 13 residues. CDR3 region: CASTWGVGSPLHF. Written as DNA, the CDR3 is TGTGCCAGCACCTGGGGCGTCGGGTCACCCCTCCACTTT.

V gene TRBV7-6 combines with J gene TRBJ1-5; no definite D call. V was pared by 0 bases and J by 4 bases, with 7 bases between. The CDR3 is 14 amino acids. The germline gives CDR1 SGHVS, CDR2 FNYEAQ. The CDR3 nucleotides read TGTGCCAGCAGCTTAGCCGCAGGTAATCAGCCCCAGCATTTT. It encodes CASSLAAGNQPQHF. The full variable domain, completed using reference TRBV7-6 and TRBJ1-5, is GAGVSQSPRYKVTKRGQDVALRCDPISGHVSLYWYRQALGQGPEFLTYFNYEAQQDKSGLPNDRFSAERPEGSISTLTIQRTEQRDSAMYRCASSLAAGNQPQHFGDGTRLSIL.